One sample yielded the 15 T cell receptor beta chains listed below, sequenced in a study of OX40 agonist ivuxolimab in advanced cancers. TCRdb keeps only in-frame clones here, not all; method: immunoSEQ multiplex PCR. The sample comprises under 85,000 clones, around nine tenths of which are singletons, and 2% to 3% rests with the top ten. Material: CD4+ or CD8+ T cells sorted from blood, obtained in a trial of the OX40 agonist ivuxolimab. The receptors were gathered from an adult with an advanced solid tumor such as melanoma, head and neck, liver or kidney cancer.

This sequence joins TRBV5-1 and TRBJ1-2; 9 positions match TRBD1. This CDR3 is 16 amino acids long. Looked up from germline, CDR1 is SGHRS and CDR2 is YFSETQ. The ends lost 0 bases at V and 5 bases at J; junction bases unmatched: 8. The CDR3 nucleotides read TGCGCCAGCAGCTTGGCCGGGGACAGGGCAAATTATGGCTACACCTTC. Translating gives CASSLAGDRANYGYTF.

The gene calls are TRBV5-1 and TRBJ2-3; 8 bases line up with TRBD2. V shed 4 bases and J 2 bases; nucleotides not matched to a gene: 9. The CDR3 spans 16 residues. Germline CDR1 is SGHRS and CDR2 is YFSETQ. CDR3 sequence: CASSPRGEVLTDTQYF. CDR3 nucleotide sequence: TGCGCCAGCAGCCCGCGGGGGGAGGTTCTCACAGATACGCAGTATTTT.

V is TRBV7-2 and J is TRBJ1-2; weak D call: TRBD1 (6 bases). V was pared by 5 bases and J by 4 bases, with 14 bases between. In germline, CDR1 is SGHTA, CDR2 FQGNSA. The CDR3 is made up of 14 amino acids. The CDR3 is CASSVGGQVYGYTF. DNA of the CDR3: TGTGCCAGCAGCGTAGGGGGGCAGGTCTATGGCTACACCTTC.

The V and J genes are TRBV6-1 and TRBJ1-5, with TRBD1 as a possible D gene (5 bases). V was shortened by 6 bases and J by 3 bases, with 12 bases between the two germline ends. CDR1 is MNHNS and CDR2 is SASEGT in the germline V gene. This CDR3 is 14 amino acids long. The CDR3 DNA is TGTGCCAGCAGAAGGGGTCCTGACAATCAGCCCCAGCATTTT. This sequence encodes CASRRGPDNQPQHF.

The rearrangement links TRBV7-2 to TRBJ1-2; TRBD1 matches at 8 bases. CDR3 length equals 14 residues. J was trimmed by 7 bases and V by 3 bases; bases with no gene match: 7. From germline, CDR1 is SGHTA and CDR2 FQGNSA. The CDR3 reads CASSLGTGVSGYTF. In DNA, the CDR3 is TGTGCCAGCAGCTTGGGGACAGGCGTGTCTGGCTACACCTTC. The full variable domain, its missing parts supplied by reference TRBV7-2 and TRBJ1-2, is GAGVSQSPSNKVTEKGKDVELRCDPISGHTALYWYRQSLGQGLEFLIYFQGNSAPDKSGLPSDRFSAERTGGSVSTLTIQRTQQEDSAVYLCASSLGTGVSGYTFGSGTRLTVV.

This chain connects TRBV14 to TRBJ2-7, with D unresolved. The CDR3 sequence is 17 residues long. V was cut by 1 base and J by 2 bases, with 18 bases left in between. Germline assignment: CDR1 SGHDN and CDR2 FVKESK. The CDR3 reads CASSQAQSWSFPYEQYF. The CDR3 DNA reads TGTGCCAGCAGCCAAGCCCAAAGCTGGAGTTTTCCCTACGAGCAGTACTTC.

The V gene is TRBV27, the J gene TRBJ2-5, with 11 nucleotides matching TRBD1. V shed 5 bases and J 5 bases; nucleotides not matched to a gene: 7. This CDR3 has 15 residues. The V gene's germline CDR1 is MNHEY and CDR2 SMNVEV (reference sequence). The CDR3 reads CASSTGQGARETQYF. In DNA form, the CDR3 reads TGTGCCAGCAGTACCGGACAGGGGGCCAGGGAGACCCAGTACTTC.

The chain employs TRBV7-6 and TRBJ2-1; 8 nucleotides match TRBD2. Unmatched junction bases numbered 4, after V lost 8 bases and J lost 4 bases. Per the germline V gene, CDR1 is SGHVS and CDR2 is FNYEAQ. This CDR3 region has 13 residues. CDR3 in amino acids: CASARGVYNEQFF. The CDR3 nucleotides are TGTGCCAGCGCGCGGGGGGTATACAATGAGCAGTTCTTC.

The CDR3 region has the DNA TGTGCCAGCAGCGTTACAGGGGCCGCAAAACGGGCTTTCTTT. Amino acid sequence: CASSVTGAAKRAFF. The genes are TRBV11-2 and TRBJ1-1; 7 nucleotides match TRBD1. Germline V CDR1 and CDR2: SGHAT, FQNNGV. The J segment lost 11 bases and the V segment lost 5 bases, leaving 14 bases of the junction unmatched. The CDR3 consists of 14 residues.

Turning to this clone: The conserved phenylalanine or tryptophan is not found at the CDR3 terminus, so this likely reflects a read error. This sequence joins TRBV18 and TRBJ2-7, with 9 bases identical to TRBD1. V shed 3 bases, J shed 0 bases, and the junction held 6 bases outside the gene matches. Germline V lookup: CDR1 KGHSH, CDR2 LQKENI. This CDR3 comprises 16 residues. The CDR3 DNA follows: TGTGCCAGCTCACCCCAAGGACAGGGGTTCTCCTACGAGCAGTACCTC. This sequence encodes CASSPQGQGFSYEQYL.

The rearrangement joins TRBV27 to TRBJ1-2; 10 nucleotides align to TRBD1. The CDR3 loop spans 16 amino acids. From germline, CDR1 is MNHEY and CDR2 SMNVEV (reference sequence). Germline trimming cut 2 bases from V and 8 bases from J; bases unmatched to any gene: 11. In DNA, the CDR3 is TGTGCCAGCAGTTTAGTAACGGGACAGGGGATGGGGGGCTACACCTTC. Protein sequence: CASSLVTGQGMGGYTF.

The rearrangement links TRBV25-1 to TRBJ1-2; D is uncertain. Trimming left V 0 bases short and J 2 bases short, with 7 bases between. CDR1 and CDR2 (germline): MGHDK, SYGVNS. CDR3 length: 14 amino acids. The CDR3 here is CASSEYVGNYGYTF. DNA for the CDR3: TGTGCCAGCAGTGAATATGTAGGGAACTATGGCTACACCTTC.

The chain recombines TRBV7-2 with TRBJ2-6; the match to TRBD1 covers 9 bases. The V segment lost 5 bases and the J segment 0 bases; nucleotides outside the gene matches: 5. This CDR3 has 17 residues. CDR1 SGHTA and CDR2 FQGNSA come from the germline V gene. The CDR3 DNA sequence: TGTGCCAGCAGCCCGCAGACAGGGGGCTCTGGGGCCAACGTCCTGACTTTC. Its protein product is CASSPQTGGSGANVLTF.

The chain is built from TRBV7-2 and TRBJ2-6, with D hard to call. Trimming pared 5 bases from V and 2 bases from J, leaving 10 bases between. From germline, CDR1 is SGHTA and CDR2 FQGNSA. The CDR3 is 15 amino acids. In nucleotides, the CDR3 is TGTGCCAGCAGCCCCAAGTCTGCTGGGGCCAACGTCCTGACTTTC. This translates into CASSPKSAGANVLTF.

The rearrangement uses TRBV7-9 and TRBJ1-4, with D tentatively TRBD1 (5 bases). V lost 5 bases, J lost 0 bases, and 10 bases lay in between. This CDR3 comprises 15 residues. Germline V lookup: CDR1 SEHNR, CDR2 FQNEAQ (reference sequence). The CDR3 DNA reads TGTGCCAGCAGCCGCAGGGATCCAACTAATGAAAAACTGTTTTTT. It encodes CASSRRDPTNEKLFF.